One and the same sample provided the 24 T cell receptor beta chains below, sequenced in a study of blood T cell repertoires in COVID-19. Profiling relied on immunoSEQ multiplex PCR, and the TCRdb table lists in-frame clones only, not all of them. In the table there are nearly 110,000 clones, 65% to 80% of which are singletons. Sequencing was carried out using peripheral blood. The source is a man aged 65-85 years with acute or convalescent COVID-19.

The chain is built from TRBV23-1 and TRBJ2-3; D perhaps matches TRBD2 (5 bases). TRBV23-1 carries the ORF label, with uncertain function. The CDR3 has 16 amino acids. The V and J ends lost 2 bases and 1 base respectively, with 13 bases between them. The CDR3 region has the DNA TGCGCCAGCAGTCAAGCCGGGGAGTTACGCACAGATACGCAGTATTTT. This translates into CASSQAGELRTDTQYF.

The chain couples TRBV5-6 to TRBJ1-1; possibly TRBD1 for D (5 bases). Trimming shortened V by 0 bases and J by 11 bases, and 14 bases separated the two germline ends. The CDR3 spans 13 residues. Germline V gene sequence: CDR1 SGHDT, CDR2 YYEEEE. CDR3: CASSLGAGDWAFF. The DNA for the CDR3 is TGTGCCAGCAGCTTGGGGGCGGGGGATTGGGCTTTCTTT.

V gene TRBV7-3 combines with J gene TRBJ2-5; 7 nucleotides line up with TRBD2. The CDR3 is 16 amino acids. Germline V lookup: CDR1 SGHTA, CDR2 FQGTGA. V dropped 5 bases and J dropped 5; count of bases not matched to a gene: 14. The CDR3 loop reads CASSPSGAGQWETQYF. The CDR3, as DNA: TGTGCCAGCAGCCCCAGCGGGGCGGGTCAATGGGAGACCCAGTACTTC.

The chain employs TRBV5-5 and TRBJ2-1; 9 nucleotides match TRBD1. The length of the CDR3 is 16 residues. With V trimmed by 0 bases and J by 3 bases, 4 bases remained unmatched. CDR1 SGHKS and CDR2 YYEKEE come from the germline V gene (reference sequence). CDR3 sequence reads: CASSLGPGQGYNEQFF. The CDR3 nucleotides are TGTGCCAGCAGCTTGGGGCCGGGACAGGGCTACAATGAGCAGTTCTTC.

This clone was seen more than once but under ten times. This chain uses TRBV6-5 with TRBJ2-3, with 7 positions matching TRBD2. J gave up 8 bases and V 6 bases, and 8 bases lay outside the gene matches. The germline V gene has CDR1 MNHEY and CDR2 SVGAGI. This CDR3 comprises 13 residues. CDR3 sequence: CASRPLQRGTQYF. In DNA form, the CDR3 reads TGTGCCAGCAGACCCTTACAGCGGGGTACGCAGTATTTT.

The chain is built from TRBV15 and TRBJ1-5; perhaps TRBD1 as D (6 bases). CDR1 and CDR2 from the germline V gene are LNHNV and YYDKDF (reference sequence). This CDR3 contains 15 residues. V lost 0 bases and J lost 4, with 10 bases in between. In DNA form, the CDR3 reads TGTGCCACCAGCAGAGATCGGGACATAAATCAGCCCCAGCATTTT. As protein: CATSRDRDINQPQHF.

V gene TRBV6-5 combines with J gene TRBJ1-2; unclear D gene. With 0 bases removed from V and 4 bases from J, the gap between germline ends came to 12 bases. Germline V gives CDR1 MNHEY, CDR2 SVGAGI. This CDR3 spans 15 amino acids. This CDR3 is CASSYSRSPLYGYTF. The CDR3, as DNA: TGTGCCAGCAGTTACTCGAGGTCCCCACTCTATGGCTACACCTTC.

The rearrangement links TRBV20-1 to TRBJ2-2, with 10 bases fitting TRBD2. Germline V gene sequence: CDR1 DFQATT, CDR2 SNEGSKA (reference sequence). V shed 3 bases, J shed 0 bases, and the junction held 7 bases outside the gene matches. The CDR3 spans 17 residues. CDR3 loop: CSASGTSDISNTGELFF. CDR3 sequence (DNA): TGCAGTGCTAGTGGGACTAGCGATATTTCGAACACCGGGGAGCTGTTTTTT.

The chain joins TRBV5-1 to TRBJ1-2, with D hard to call. CDR1 and CDR2 from the germline V gene are SGHRS and YFSETQ. The CDR3 runs to 15 residues. Deletions cut 0 bases from V and 0 bases from J, with 9 bases between. The CDR3 coding sequence is TGCGCCAGCAGCTTGGATGGGCGTACTAACTATGGCTACACCTTC. It specifies CASSLDGRTNYGYTF.

The rearrangement uses TRBV6-8 and TRBJ1-5; D is possibly TRBD1 (6 bases). The germline gives CDR1 MNHGY, CDR2 SAAAGT. V dropped 2 bases and J dropped 0 bases, with 17 bases sitting between them. The CDR3 sequence is 18 residues long. CDR3 nucleotides: TGTGCCAGCAGTTACGACCAAACGGACAGTGATAGCAATCAGCCCCAGCATTTT. It codes for CASSYDQTDSDSNQPQHF.

This clone was detected only a few times. The V gene is TRBV14, the J gene TRBJ2-1; maybe TRBD1 (6 bases). Trimming stripped 0 bases from V and 6 bases from J, with 21 bases between. The CDR3 is made up of 18 amino acids. Germline CDR1 reads SGHDN; CDR2 reads FVKESK. The CDR3: CASSQDRRNRVRGNEQFF. The CDR3 nucleotides read TGTGCCAGCAGCCAAGATAGGCGAAACAGGGTTAGGGGCAATGAGCAGTTCTTC. Combining the CDR3 with reference TRBV14 and TRBJ2-1 gives the whole variable domain EAGVTQFPSHSVIEKGQTVTLRCDPISGHDNLYWYRRVMGKEIKFLLHFVKESKQDESGMPNNRFLAERTGGTYSTLKVQPAELEDSGVYFCASSQDRRNRVRGNEQFFGPGTRLTVL.

This chain connects TRBV7-9 to TRBJ1-4; D not resolved. Trimming pared 1 base from V and 6 bases from J, leaving 9 bases between. There are 14 residues in the CDR3. Germline CDR1 reads SEHNR; CDR2 reads FQNEAQ (reference sequence). The chain's CDR3 is CASSLGLADEKLFF. The CDR3 DNA reads TGTGCCAGCAGCTTAGGACTAGCGGATGAAAAACTGTTTTTT. The full variable domain, with the rest looked up from reference TRBV7-9 and TRBJ1-4, is DTGVSQNPRHKITKRGQNVTFRCDPISEHNRLYWYRQTLGQGPEFLTYFQNEAQLEKSRLLSDRFSAERPKGSFSTLEIQRTEQGDSAMYLCASSLGLADEKLFFGSGTQLSVL.

J is TRBJ2-3 and V is TRBV6-1; D is perhaps TRBD2 (6 bases). Germline-derived CDR1 and CDR2 are MNHNS and SASEGT. V lost 2 bases, J lost 3 bases, and 12 bases lay in between. CDR3 size: 15 residues. CDR3 sequence reads: CASSEWGGETDTQYF. DNA for the CDR3: TGTGCCAGCAGTGAATGGGGCGGGGAAACAGATACGCAGTATTTT.

The V call is TRBV7-2, the J call TRBJ2-3, with D possibly matching TRBD2 (6 bases). The germline gives CDR1 SGHTA, CDR2 FQGNSA. The CDR3 extends over 14 amino acids. The V gene lost 3 bases and the J gene lost 4 bases, with 11 bases spanning the gap. In DNA form, the CDR3 reads TGTGCCAGCAGCTTGGACGGGGGAGCAGATACGCAGTATTTT. It specifies CASSLDGGADTQYF.

The rearrangement joins TRBV19 to TRBJ1-1, with D possibly being TRBD1 (5 bases). Trimming pared 5 bases from V and 4 bases from J, leaving 14 bases between. Per germline, CDR1 LNHDA and CDR2 SQIVND (reference sequence). The CDR3 is 14 amino acids. The CDR3 DNA reads TGTGCCAGTAGTTCCAGGGATCGTGCCACTGAAGCTTTCTTT. Translating it yields CASSSRDRATEAFF. The full variable domain, in which reference TRBV19 and TRBJ1-1 provide the parts outside the CDR3, is DGGITQSPKYLFRKEGQNVTLSCEQNLNHDAMYWYRQDPGQGLRLIYYSQIVNDFQKGDIAEGYSVSREKKESFPLTVTSAQKNPTAFYLCASSSRDRATEAFFGQGTRLTVV.

The V and J genes are TRBV5-1 and TRBJ1-2, with unresolved D. This CDR3 is built from 14 residues. Germline CDR1 is SGHRS and CDR2 is YFSETQ. V was clipped by 3 bases and J by 3 bases, with 12 bases between them. CDR3 residues: CASSSSEVDYGYTF. In nucleotides, the CDR3 is TGCGCCAGCAGCTCCTCGGAGGTTGACTATGGCTACACCTTC.

This chain joins TRBV6-5 and TRBJ1-5; D is possibly TRBD1 (5 bases). Trimming shortened V by 4 bases and J by 4 bases, and 11 bases separated the two germline ends. The V gene's germline CDR1 is MNHEY and CDR2 SVGAGI. The CDR3 loop spans 14 amino acids. CDR3 in DNA: TGTGCCAGCAGTTCTGAGAACAGGAATCAGCCCCAGCATTTT. Translation gives CASSSENRNQPQHF.

The chain carries TRBV18 and TRBJ2-5; the match to TRBD1 covers 7 bases. The CDR3 spans 16 residues. The V and J ends lost 1 base and 8 bases, in that order; junction bases with no gene match: 13. Germline V gives CDR1 KGHSH, CDR2 LQKENI. In DNA form, the CDR3 reads TGTGCCAGCTCACCACAACAGGGGCGCGCTTCGAACACCCAGTACTTC. Translating it yields CASSPQQGRASNTQYF.

The CDR3 sequence is CATSEQGNEQFF. In nucleotides, the CDR3 is TGTGCCACCAGTGAGCAGGGGAATGAGCAGTTCTTC. This sequence joins TRBV24-1 and TRBJ2-1; D may be TRBD1 (6 bases). The CDR3 contains 12 residues. Looked up from germline, CDR1 is KGHDR and CDR2 is SFDVKD. V was shortened by 4 bases and J by 7 bases, with 7 bases between the two germline ends.

This chain connects TRBV4-2 to TRBJ2-5; 7 bases match TRBD1. After removal of 1 base from V and 5 bases from J, the junction contained 10 bases not matched to a gene. Germline V gene data show CDR1 as LGHNA and CDR2 as YNFKEQ. This CDR3 comprises 16 residues. In nucleotides, the CDR3 is TGTGCCAGCAGCCAAGGGGTTCAGGGGGTTAGGGAGACCCAGTACTTC. It translates to CASSQGVQGVRETQYF.

V and J are TRBV9 and TRBJ2-7; TRBD2 agrees at 7 bases. Per the germline V gene, CDR1 is SGDLS and CDR2 is YYNGEE. V lost 0 bases to trimming and J lost 0 bases; unmatched junction nucleotides: 3. The CDR3 runs 15 residues. The CDR3 DNA is TGTGCCAGCAGCGTAGGCTTAGCGGGCTCCTACGAGCAGTACTTC. It yields the protein CASSVGLAGSYEQYF.

The chain joins TRBV7-2 to TRBJ2-1; D not certain. V was clipped by 2 bases and J by 3 bases, with 11 bases between them. The CDR3 has 15 residues. The germline V gene has CDR1 SGHTA and CDR2 FQGNSA. The CDR3 reads CASSLFTENYNEQFF. The CDR3 DNA sequence: TGTGCCAGCAGCTTATTCACAGAGAACTACAATGAGCAGTTCTTC. The full variable domain, completed using reference TRBV7-2 and TRBJ2-1, is GAGVSQSPSNKVTEKGKDVELRCDPISGHTALYWYRQSLGQGLEFLIYFQGNSAPDKSGLPSDRFSAERTGGSVSTLTIQRTQQEDSAVYLCASSLFTENYNEQFFGPGTRLTVL.

The table lists this clone with a count of one. Within the sample, other DNA sequences also encode this same CDR3. The V and J genes are TRBV7-9 and TRBJ2-5, with 13 bases fitting TRBD2. Germline V lookup: CDR1 SEHNR, CDR2 FQNEAQ (reference sequence). The CDR3 length is 15 residues. The V and J ends lost 4 bases and 5 bases, in that order; junction bases with no gene match: 4. The CDR3 sequence: CASSSGLAGEETQYF. The CDR3 coding sequence is TGTGCCAGCAGCTCTGGACTAGCGGGGGAGGAGACCCAGTACTTC. Variable domain in full (rest from reference TRBV7-9 and TRBJ2-5): DTGVSQNPRHKITKRGQNVTFRCDPISEHNRLYWYRQTLGQGPEFLTYFQNEAQLEKSRLLSDRFSAERPKGSFSTLEIQRTEQGDSAMYLCASSSGLAGEETQYFGPGTRLLVL.

The CDR3 DNA sequence: TGTGCCAGCAGTTTAGGCAGAATCCCCACCGGGGAGCTGTTTTTT. Translation gives CASSLGRIPTGELFF. This chain connects TRBV27 to TRBJ2-2; D uncertain. Trimming removed 2 bases at V and 4 bases at J, with 11 bases between. The CDR3 sequence is 15 residues long. Germline-derived CDR1 and CDR2 are MNHEY and SMNVEV (reference sequence).